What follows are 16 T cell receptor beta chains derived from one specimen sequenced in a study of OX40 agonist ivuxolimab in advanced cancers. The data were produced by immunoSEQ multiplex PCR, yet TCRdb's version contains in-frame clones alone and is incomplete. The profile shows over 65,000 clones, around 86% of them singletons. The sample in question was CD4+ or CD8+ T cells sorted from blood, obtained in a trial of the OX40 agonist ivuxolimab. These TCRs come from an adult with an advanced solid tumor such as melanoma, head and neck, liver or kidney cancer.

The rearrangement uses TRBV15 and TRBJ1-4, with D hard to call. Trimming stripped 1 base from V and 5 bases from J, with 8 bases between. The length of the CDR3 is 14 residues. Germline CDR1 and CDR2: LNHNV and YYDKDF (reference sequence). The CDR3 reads CATSRVRGNEKLFF. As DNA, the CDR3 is TGTGCCACCAGCAGAGTAAGAGGCAATGAAAAACTGTTTTTT.

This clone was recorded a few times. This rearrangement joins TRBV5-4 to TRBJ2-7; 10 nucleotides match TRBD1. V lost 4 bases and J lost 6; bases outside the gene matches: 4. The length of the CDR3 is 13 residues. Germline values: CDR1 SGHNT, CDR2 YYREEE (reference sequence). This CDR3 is CASSRGQGSEQYF. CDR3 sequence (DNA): TGTGCCAGCAGCAGGGGACAGGGGTCCGAGCAGTACTTC.

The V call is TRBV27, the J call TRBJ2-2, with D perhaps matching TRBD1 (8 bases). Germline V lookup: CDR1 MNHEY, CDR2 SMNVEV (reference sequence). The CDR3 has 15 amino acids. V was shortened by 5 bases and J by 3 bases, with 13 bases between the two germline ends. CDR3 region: CASSAGDRYTGELFF. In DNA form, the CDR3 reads TGTGCCAGCAGTGCGGGGGACAGGTACACCGGGGAGCTGTTTTTT.

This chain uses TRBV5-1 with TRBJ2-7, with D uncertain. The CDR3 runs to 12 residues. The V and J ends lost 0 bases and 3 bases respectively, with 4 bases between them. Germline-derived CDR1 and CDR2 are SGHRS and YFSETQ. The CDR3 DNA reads TGCGCCAGCAGCTTGGCCAGCTACGAGCAGTACTTC. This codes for CASSLASYEQYF. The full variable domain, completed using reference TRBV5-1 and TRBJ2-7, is KAGVTQTPRYLIKTRGQQVTLSCSPISGHRSVSWYQQTPGQGLQFLFEYFSETQRNKGNFPGRFSGRQFSNSRSEMNVSTLELGDSALYLCASSLASYEQYFGPGTRLTVT.

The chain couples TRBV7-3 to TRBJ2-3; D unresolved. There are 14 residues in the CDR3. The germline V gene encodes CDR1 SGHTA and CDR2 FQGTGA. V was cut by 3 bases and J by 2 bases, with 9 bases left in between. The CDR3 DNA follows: TGTGCCAGCAGCTTCGCGCCTGACACAGATACGCAGTATTTT. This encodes CASSFAPDTDTQYF.

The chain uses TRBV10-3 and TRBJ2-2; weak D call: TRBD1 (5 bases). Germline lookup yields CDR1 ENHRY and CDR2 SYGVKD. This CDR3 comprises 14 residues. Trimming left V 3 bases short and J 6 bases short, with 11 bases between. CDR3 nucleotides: TGTGCCATCAGTGACAGGGCGCTGGCCGGGGAGCTGTTTTTT. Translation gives CAISDRALAGELFF.

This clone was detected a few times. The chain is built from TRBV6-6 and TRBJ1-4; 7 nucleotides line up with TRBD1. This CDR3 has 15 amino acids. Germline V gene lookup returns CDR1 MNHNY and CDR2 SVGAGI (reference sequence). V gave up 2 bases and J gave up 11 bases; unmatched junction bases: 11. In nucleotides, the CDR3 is TGTGCCAGCAGTTACGGTGACCGAACAGGGGAGAAACTGTTTTTT. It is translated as CASSYGDRTGEKLFF.

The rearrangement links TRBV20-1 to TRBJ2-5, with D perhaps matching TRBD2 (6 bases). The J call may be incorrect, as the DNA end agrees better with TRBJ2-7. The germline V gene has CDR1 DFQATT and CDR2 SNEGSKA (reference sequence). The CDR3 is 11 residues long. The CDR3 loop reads CSAGGLYEQYF. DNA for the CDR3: TGCAGTGCTGGAGGGCTATACGAGCAGTACTTC.

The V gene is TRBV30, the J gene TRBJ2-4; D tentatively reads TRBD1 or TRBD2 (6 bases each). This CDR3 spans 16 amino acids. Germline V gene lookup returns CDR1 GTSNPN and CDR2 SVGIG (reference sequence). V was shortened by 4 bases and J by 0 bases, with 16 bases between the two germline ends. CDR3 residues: CAWTPRGGLAKNIQYF. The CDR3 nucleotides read TGTGCCTGGACCCCCAGAGGGGGGCTAGCCAAAAACATTCAGTACTTC.

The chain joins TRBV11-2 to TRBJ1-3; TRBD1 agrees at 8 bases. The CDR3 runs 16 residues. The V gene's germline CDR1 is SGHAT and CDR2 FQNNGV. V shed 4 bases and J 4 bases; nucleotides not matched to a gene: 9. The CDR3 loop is CASSWQGAYSGNTIYF. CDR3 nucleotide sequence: TGTGCCAGCAGCTGGCAGGGGGCTTATTCGGGAAACACCATATATTTT.

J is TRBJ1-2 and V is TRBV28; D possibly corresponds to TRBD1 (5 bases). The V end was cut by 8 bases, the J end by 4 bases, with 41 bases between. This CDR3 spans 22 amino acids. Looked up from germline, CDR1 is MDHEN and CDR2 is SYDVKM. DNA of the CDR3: TGTGCCAGCCGACCGGGACTTGTCTATGGCTACACCCTGTGGGGACTTGTCTATGGCTACACCTTC. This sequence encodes CASRPGLVYGYTLWGLVYGYTF.

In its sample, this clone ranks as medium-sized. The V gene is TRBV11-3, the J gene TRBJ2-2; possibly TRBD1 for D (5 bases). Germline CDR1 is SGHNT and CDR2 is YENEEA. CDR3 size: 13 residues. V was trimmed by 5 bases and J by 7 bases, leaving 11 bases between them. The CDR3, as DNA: TGTGCCAGCAGCCTACAGGCGCACGGGGAGCTGTTTTTT. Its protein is CASSLQAHGELFF.

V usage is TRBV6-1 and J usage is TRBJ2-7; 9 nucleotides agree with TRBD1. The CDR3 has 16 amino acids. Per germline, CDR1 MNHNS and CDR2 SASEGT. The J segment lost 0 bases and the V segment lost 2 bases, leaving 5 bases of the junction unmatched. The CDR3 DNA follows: TGTGCCAGCAGTGAACACTCGACAGGGGGCTCCTACGAGCAGTACTTC. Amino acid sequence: CASSEHSTGGSYEQYF.

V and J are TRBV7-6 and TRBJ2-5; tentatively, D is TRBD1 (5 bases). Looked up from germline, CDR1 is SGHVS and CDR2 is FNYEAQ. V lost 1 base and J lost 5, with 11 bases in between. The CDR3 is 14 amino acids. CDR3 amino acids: CASSLEGVGETQYF. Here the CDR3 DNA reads TGTGCCAGCAGCTTAGAAGGGGTAGGGGAGACCCAGTACTTC. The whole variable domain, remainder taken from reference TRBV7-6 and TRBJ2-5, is GAGVSQSPRYKVTKRGQDVALRCDPISGHVSLYWYRQALGQGPEFLTYFNYEAQQDKSGLPNDRFSAERPEGSISTLTIQRTEQRDSAMYRCASSLEGVGETQYFGPGTRLLVL.

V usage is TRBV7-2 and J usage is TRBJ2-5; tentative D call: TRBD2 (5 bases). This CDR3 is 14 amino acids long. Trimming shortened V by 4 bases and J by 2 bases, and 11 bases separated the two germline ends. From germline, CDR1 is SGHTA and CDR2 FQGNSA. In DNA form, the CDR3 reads TGTGCCAGCAGCTCCGGCGGGTCTCAAGAGACCCAGTACTTC. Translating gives CASSSGGSQETQYF.

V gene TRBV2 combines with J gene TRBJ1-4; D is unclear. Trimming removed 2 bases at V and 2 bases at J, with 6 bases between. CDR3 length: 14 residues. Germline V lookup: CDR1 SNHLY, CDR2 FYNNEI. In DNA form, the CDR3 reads TGTGCCAGCAGTGAACCCGGGACTAATGAAAAACTGTTTTTT. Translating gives CASSEPGTNEKLFF.